This T cell receptor (beta chain) was documented in a study of T cell repertoires in cytomegalovirus infection (dated by TCRdb to about 2019). Describing the broader study: Donor HLA type was relevant to the analysis, as public TCR beta signatures indicated carriage of CMV infection together with the matching HLA type.

From a lookup of the germline V gene, CDR1 and CDR2 are MGHRA and YSYEKL. At the junction V is shortened by 1 base and J by 5 bases; bases outside the gene matches: 1. CDR3 length: 14 amino acids, cysteine to phenylalanine. Of the read, only the CDR3 DNA is kept; its 42 bases are in frame from base 1. Findings and caveats that apply to the study as a whole: The ex vivo response was dominated by HLA-C-restricted CMV-specific TCR beta clonotypes, which also provided the single most frequent clonotype in two of eight donors. In both this cohort and an independent cohort of some 370 donors, the cumulative frequency of public TCR beta family members distinguished carriers of CMV infection plus the relevant HLA type.

Reads for this sample came from an Illumina HiSeq 1500. Using fastp trimming at Q25 and MiXCR clonotype assembly, TCRdb reanalyzed the public sequencing data and kept in-frame beta chains. Entries are consolidated by CDR3 protein sequence, retaining the most common genes and DNA. The table for this sample lists almost 500,000 distinct CDR3 sequences; 11% of them were counted only once. About 10% of the sample is taken by the ten largest. This clonotype was counted at least ten times. Its specific antigen is unknown. Base quality data are lacking; no much larger clone is found one base away. The receptor chain draws on TRBV4-1 and TRBJ2-2; TRBD2 aligns with 7 central bases. The specimen was PBMCs. The clonotype originates from a human donor in good health (CMV status not recorded). Some clones in this sample may be carry-over from other donors' samples. The base sequence is TGCGCCAGCAGCCAAGGCGGGAGTACCGGGGAGCTGTTTTTT. Its product reads: CASSQGGSTGELFF.